The clone carrying this TCR beta chain was observed a single time. Antigen specificity is unknown. These data come from a study of T cell repertoires and HLA-DP antigens. This CDR3 is 18 amino acids long. CDR1 is SGDLS, CDR2 YYNGEE, per germline. V shed 4 bases and J 4 bases; nucleotides not matched to a gene: 13. Using immunoSEQ multiplex PCR, the repertoire was profiled, and TCRdb retains in-frame clones only, with some absent. The profile shows over 100,000 clones, about 91% of them singletons. General study findings and limits: Sorted CD137+ cells had clonality roughly 0.42 against both alloantigens, versus about 0.04 pre-culture. Responder cells were total CD4+ cells with a HeLa antigen-presenting system. Against one allele, clones undetected before culture averaged approximately 36%; against the other, approximately 51%.

This sequence originates from a young woman in good health and CMV-seronegative. Sequencing was carried out using CD4+ T cells from PBMCs. This chain connects TRBV9 to TRBJ2-1; 11 bases map to TRBD1. The CDR3 coding sequence is TGTGCCAGCAGCATTAGTCCTGGGGACAGGGGGATTTACAATGAGCAGTTCTTC. The encoded protein is CASSISPGDRGIYNEQFF.